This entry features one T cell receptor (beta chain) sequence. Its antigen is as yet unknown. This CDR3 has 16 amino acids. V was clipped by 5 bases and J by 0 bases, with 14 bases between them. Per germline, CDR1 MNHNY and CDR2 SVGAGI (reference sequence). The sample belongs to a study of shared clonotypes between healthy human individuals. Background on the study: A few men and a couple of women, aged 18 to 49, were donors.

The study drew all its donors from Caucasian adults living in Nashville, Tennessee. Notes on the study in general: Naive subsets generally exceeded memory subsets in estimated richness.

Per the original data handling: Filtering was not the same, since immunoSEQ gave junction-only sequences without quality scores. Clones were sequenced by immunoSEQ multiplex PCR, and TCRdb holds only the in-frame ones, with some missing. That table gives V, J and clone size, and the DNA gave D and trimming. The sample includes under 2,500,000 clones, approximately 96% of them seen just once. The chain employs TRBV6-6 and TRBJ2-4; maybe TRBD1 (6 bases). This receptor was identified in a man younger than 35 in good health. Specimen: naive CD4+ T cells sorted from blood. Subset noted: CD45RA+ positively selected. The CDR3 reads CASSTRTELAKNIQYF. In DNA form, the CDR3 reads TGTGCCAGCAGTACGAGGACAGAATTAGCCAAAAACATTCAGTACTTC.